This passage covers 9 T cell receptor beta chains from one sample sequenced in a study of identical twins. From the 5' RACE reads, TCRdb called clonotypes with MiXCR, one entry per CDR3 protein. The sample carries about 240,000 distinct CDR3 sequences, approximately 8% recorded once. The data were also submitted as part of a second study, on yellow fever vaccine responses in identical twins.

Sequencing was carried out using CD8+ T cells sorted from blood. The receptors here all came from a woman younger than 35 in good health.

This chain joins TRBV3-1 and TRBJ1-1; D perhaps matches TRBD1 (5 bases). The CDR3 length is 16 residues. V dropped 4 bases and J dropped 8 bases, with 23 bases sitting between them. Germline V gives CDR1 LGHDT, CDR2 YNNKEL (reference sequence). The CDR3 nucleotides read TGTGCCAGCAGCCCCCCGACCGCGGGGCCTGGGAGAGAAGCTTTCTTT. Protein: CASSPPTAGPGREAFF.

This clonotype was picked up many times. This chain connects TRBV5-1 to TRBJ2-3; TRBD2 might be the D (5 bases). The CDR3 consists of 15 residues. Germline loops: CDR1 SGHRS, CDR2 YFSETQ. Trimming took 9 bases from V and 2 from J, leaving 19 bases between them. The CDR3 coding sequence is TGCGCCACGAACCGGGGAGAGTCTTTCACAGATACGCAGTATTTT. Residues: CATNRGESFTDTQYF.

This clonotype was recorded at least ten times. The J gene is TRBJ1-5, the V gene TRBV12-3 or TRBV12-4; TRBD1 matches 7 bases. J gave up 4 bases and V 8 bases, and 14 bases lay outside the gene matches. The CDR3 covers 16 residues. CDR3 sequence reads: CASREGSGTANQPQHF. The CDR3 DNA reads TGTGCCAGCCGAGAAGGCTCCGGGACAGCAAATCAGCCCCAGCATTTT.

This clonotype occurred a few times. V is TRBV29-1 and J is TRBJ2-1, with 13 bases matching TRBD2. V gave up 6 bases and J gave up 4 bases; unmatched junction bases: 3. The CDR3 runs 14 residues. The germline V gene has CDR1 SQVTM and CDR2 ANQGSEA. Here the CDR3 DNA reads TGCAGCGTCGTACTAGCGGGGGGGTACAATGAGCAGTTCTTC. Amino acid sequence: CSVVLAGGYNEQFF.

This chain joins TRBV5-1 and TRBJ2-7, with 9 bases identical to TRBD1. The J segment lost 3 bases and the V segment lost 2 bases, leaving 3 bases of the junction unmatched. The germline gives CDR1 SGHRS, CDR2 YFSETQ. The CDR3 covers 14 residues. CDR3 nucleotide sequence: TGCGCCAGCAGCTTAGCGACAGGGGGCTACGAGCAGTACTTC. Translating gives CASSLATGGYEQYF. The whole variable domain, filled in from reference TRBV5-1 and TRBJ2-7, reads KAGVTQTPRYLIKTRGQQVTLSCSPISGHRSVSWYQQTPGQGLQFLFEYFSETQRNKGNFPGRFSGRQFSNSRSEMNVSTLELGDSALYLCASSLATGGYEQYFGPGTRLTVT.

This clonotype showed up just a few times. The chain is built from TRBV7-8 and TRBJ2-1; D is possibly TRBD2 (6 bases). The germline V gene encodes CDR1 SGHVS and CDR2 FQNEAQ. The CDR3 sequence is 14 residues long. Trimming cost V 4 bases and J 4 bases, with 11 bases left between them. CDR3 coding DNA: TGTGCCAGCAGCTCAACCGGGACTTACAATGAGCAGTTCTTC. Encoded protein: CASSSTGTYNEQFF.

This clonotype was recorded a few times. This chain uses TRBV9 with TRBJ2-7; D perhaps matches TRBD2 (6 bases). The V gene lost 0 bases and the J gene lost 1 base, with 11 bases spanning the gap. Germline loops: CDR1 SGDLS, CDR2 YYNGEE. There are 15 residues in the CDR3. CDR3 nucleotide sequence: TGTGCCAGCAGCGTAGGGGGACTGAATTCCTACGAGCAGTACTTC. Amino acids: CASSVGGLNSYEQYF. Combining the CDR3 with reference TRBV9 and TRBJ2-7 gives the whole variable domain DSGVTQTPKHLITATGQRVTLRCSPRSGDLSVYWYQQSLDQGLQFLIQYYNGEERAKGNILERFSAQQFPDLHSELNLSSLELGDSALYFCASSVGGLNSYEQYFGPGTRLTVT.

In this sample, this clonotype turned up a few times. J is TRBJ2-7 and V is TRBV29-1; D may be TRBD1 (6 bases). Germline V CDR1 and CDR2: SQVTM, ANQGSEA. The CDR3 extends over 13 amino acids. Trimming took off 3 bases at V and 2 bases at J, with 11 bases between the two ends. The CDR3 reads CSVESGHPYEQYF. The CDR3 bases are TGCAGCGTTGAGTCGGGACACCCCTACGAGCAGTACTTC.

This clonotype was recorded a few times. The chain links TRBV27 to TRBJ2-5; TRBD2 might be the D (5 bases). Trimming took 0 bases from V and 2 from J, leaving 13 bases between them. The CDR3 has 16 residues. Per germline, CDR1 MNHEY and CDR2 SMNVEV (reference sequence). The CDR3 loop is CASSLSISGVQETQYF. The CDR3 DNA follows: TGTGCCAGCAGTTTATCTATCTCCGGGGTTCAAGAGACCCAGTACTTC.